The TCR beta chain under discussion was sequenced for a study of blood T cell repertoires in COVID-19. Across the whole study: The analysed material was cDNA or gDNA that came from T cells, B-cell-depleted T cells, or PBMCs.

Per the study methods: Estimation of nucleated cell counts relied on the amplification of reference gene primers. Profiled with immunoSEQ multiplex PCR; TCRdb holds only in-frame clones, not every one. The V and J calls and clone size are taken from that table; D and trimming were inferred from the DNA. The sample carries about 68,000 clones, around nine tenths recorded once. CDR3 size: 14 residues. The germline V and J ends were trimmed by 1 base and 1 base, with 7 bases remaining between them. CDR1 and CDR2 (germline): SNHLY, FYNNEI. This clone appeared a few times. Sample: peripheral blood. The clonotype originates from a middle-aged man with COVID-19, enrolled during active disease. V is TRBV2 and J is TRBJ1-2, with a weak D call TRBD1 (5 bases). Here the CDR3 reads CASSEGDFNYGYTF. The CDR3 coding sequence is TGTGCCAGCAGTGAAGGGGACTTTAACTATGGCTACACCTTC. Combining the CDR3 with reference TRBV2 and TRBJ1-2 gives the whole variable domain EPEVTQTPSHQVTQMGQEVILRCVPISNHLYFYWYRQILGQKVEFLVSFYNNEISEKSEIFDDQFSVERPDGSNFTLKIRSTKLEDSAMYFCASSEGDFNYGYTFGSGTRLTVV.